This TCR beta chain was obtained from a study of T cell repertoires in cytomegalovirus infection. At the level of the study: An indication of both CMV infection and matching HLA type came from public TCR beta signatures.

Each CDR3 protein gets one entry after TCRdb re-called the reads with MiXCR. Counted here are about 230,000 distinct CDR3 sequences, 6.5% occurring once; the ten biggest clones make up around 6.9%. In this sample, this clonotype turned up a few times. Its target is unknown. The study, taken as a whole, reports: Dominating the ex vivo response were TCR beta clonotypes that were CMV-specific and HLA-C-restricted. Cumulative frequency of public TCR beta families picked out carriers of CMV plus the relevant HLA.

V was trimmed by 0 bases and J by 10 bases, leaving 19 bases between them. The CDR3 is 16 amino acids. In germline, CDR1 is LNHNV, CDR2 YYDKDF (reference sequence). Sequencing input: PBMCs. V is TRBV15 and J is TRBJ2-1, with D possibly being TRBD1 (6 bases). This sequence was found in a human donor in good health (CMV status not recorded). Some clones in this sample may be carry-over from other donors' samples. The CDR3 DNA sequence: TGTGCCACCAGCAGAGATCGGGGTGAGGGGGATTCGGAGCAGTTCTTC. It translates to CATSRDRGEGDSEQFF.